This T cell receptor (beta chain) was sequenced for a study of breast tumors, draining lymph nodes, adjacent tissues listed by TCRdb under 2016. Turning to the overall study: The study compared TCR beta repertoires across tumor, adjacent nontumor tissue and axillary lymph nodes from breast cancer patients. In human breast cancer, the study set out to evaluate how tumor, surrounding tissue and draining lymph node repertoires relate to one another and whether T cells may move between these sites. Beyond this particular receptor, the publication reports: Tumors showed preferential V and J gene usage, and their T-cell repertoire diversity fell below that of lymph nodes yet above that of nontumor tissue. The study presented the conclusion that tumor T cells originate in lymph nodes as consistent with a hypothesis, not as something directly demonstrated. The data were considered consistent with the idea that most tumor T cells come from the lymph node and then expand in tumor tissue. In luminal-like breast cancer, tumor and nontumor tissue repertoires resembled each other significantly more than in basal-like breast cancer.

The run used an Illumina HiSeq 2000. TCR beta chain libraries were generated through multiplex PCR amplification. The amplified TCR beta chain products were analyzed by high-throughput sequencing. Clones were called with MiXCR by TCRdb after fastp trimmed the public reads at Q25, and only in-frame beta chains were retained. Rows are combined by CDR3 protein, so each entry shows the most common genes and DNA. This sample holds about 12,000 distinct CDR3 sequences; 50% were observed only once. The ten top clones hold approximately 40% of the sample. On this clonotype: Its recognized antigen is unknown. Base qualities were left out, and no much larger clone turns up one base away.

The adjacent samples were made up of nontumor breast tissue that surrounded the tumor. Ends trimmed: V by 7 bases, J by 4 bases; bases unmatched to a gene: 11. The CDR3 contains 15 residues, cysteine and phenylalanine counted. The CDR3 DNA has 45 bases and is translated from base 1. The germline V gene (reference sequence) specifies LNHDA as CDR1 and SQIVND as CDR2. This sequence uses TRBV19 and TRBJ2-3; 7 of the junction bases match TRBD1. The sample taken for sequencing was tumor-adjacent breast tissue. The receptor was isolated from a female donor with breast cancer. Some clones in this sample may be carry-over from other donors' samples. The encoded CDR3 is CASIHRGGAADTQYF. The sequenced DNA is TGTGCCAGTATACATAGAGGGGGCGCCGCAGATACGCAGTATTTT.